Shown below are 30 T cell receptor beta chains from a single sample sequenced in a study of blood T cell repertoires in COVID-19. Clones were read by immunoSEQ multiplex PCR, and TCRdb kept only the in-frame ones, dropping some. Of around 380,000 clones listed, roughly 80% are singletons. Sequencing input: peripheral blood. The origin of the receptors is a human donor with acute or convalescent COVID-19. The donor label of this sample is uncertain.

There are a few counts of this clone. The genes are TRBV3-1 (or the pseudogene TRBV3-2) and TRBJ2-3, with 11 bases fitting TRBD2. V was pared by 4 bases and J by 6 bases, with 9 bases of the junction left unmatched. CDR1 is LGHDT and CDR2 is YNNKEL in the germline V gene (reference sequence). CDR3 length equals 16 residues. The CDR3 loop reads CASSPGLAVKGDTQYF. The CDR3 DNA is TGTGCCAGCAGCCCGGGACTAGCGGTGAAGGGGGATACGCAGTATTTT.

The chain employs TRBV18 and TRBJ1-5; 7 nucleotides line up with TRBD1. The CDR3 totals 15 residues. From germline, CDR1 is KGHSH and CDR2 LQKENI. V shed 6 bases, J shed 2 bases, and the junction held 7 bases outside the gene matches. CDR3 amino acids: CASSRQGFGNQPQHF. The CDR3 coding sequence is TGTGCCAGCTCGCGACAGGGCTTTGGCAATCAGCCCCAGCATTTT.

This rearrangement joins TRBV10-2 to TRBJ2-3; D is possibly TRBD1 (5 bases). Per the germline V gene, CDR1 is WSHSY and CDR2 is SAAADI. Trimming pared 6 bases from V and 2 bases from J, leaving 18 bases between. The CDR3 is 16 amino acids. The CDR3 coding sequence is TGCGCCAGCAGCCTTTTGACAGCCAGACCCACAGATACGCAGTATTTT. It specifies CASSLLTARPTDTQYF.

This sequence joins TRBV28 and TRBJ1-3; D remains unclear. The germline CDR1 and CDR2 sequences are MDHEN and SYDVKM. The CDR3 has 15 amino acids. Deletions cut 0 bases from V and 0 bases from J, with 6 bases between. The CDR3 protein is CASSLWGNSGNTIYF. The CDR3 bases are TGTGCCAGCAGTTTATGGGGCAACTCTGGAAACACCATATATTTT. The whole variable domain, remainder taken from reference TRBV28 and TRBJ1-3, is DVKVTQSSRYLVKRTGEKVFLECVQDMDHENMFWYRQDPGLGLRLIYFSYDVKMKEKGDIPEGYSVSREKKERFSLILESASTNQTSMYLCASSLWGNSGNTIYFGEGSWLTVV.

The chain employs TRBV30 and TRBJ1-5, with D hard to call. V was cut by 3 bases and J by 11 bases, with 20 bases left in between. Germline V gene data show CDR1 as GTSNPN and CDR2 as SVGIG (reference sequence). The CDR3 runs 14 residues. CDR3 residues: CAWSTGIDRSAQHF. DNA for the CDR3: TGTGCCTGGAGCACCGGGATTGATCGTTCAGCCCAGCATTTT. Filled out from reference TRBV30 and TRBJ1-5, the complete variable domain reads SQTIHQWPATLVQPVGSPLSLECTVEGTSNPNLYWYRQAAGRGLQLLFYSVGIGQISSEVPQNLSASRPQDRQFILSSKKLLLSDSGFYLCAWSTGIDRSAQHFGDGTRLSIL.

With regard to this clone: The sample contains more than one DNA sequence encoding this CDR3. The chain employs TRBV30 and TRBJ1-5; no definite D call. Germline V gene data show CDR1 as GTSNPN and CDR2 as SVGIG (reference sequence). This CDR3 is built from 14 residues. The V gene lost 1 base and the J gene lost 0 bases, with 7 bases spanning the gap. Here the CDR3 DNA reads TGTGCCTGGAGTGCGGGATATAGCAATCAGCCCCAGCATTTT. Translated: CAWSAGYSNQPQHF.

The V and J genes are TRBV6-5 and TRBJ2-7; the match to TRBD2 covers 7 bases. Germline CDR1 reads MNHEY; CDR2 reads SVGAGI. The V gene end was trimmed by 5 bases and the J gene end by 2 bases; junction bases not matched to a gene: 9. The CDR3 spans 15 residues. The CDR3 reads CASSSSSGGPYEQYF. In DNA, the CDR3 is TGTGCCAGCAGTAGTTCTTCGGGGGGACCCTACGAGCAGTACTTC.

The CDR3, as DNA: TGCGCCAGCAGTCAAACACCTAGGACAGGATACTCCAGGAGGGTCTATGGCTACACCTTC. It yields the protein CASSQTPRTGYSRRVYGYTF. The rearrangement links TRBV23-1 to TRBJ1-2, with TRBD1 matching over 7 bases. TRBV23-1 is reported as an ORF; its role is uncertain. The CDR3 runs to 20 residues. V trimming: 2 bases; J trimming: 4 bases; junction bases outside the gene matches: 22.

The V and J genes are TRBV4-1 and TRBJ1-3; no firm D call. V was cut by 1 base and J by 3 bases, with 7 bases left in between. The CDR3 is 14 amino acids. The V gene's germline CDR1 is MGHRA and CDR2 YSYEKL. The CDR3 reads CASSQGRVGNTIYF. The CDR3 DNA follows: TGCGCCAGCAGCCAAGGGCGGGTTGGAAACACCATATATTTT.

Here the CDR3 reads CASSSQNYEQYF. CDR3 bases: TGTGCCAGCAGCTCCCAGAACTACGAGCAGTACTTC. V and J are TRBV14 and TRBJ2-7; D gene unclear. The CDR3 spans 12 residues. V was trimmed by 5 bases and J by 3 bases, leaving 8 bases between them. Germline V gene sequence: CDR1 SGHDN, CDR2 FVKESK.

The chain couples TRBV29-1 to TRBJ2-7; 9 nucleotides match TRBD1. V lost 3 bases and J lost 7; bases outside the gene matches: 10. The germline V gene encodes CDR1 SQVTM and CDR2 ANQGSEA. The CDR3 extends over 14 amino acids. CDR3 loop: CSVDSGQGIGEQYF. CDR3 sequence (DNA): TGCAGCGTTGACTCGGGACAGGGTATTGGTGAGCAGTACTTC.

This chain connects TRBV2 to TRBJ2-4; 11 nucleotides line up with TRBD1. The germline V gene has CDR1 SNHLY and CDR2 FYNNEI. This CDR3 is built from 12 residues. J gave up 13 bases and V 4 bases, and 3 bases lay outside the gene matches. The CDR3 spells CASSGDRGLQYF. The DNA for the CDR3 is TGTGCCAGCAGTGGGGACAGGGGGTTACAGTACTTC. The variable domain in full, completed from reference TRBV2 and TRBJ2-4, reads EPEVTQTPSHQVTQMGQEVILRCVPISNHLYFYWYRQILGQKVEFLVSFYNNEISEKSEIFDDQFSVERPDGSNFTLKIRSTKLEDSAMYFCASSGDRGLQYFGAGTRLSVL.

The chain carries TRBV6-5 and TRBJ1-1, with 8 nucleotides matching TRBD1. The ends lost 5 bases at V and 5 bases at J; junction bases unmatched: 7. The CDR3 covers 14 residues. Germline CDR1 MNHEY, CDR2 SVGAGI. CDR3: CASSLPGGLTEAFF. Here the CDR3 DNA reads TGTGCCAGCAGTCTCCCAGGGGGCTTGACTGAAGCTTTCTTT.

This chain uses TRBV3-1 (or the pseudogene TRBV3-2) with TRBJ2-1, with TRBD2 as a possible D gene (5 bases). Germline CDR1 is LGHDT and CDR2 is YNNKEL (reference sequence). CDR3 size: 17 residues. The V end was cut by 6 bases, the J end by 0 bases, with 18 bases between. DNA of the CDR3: TGTGCCAGCAGTCCGACCGGAGGCGGAGGCTCCTACAATGAGCAGTTCTTC. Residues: CASSPTGGGGSYNEQFF.

CDR3 sequence (DNA): TGCGCCAGCAGTCAGTCCACAGGGCCTAATGAAAAACTGTTTTTT. Its translation: CASSQSTGPNEKLFF. The rearrangement links TRBV5-1 to TRBJ1-4; a weak D match, TRBD1 (6 bases). The CDR3 is made up of 15 amino acids. Germline V CDR1 and CDR2: SGHRS, YFSETQ. Deletions cut 5 bases from V and 3 bases from J, with 14 bases between. The whole variable domain, remainder taken from reference TRBV5-1 and TRBJ1-4, is KAGVTQTPRYLIKTRGQQVTLSCSPISGHRSVSWYQQTPGQGLQFLFEYFSETQRNKGNFPGRFSGRQFSNSRSEMNVSTLELGDSALYLCASSQSTGPNEKLFFGSGTQLSVL.

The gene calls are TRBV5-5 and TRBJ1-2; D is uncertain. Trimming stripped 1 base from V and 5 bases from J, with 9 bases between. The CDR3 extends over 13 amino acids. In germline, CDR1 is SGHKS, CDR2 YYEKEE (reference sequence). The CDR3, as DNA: TGTGCCAGCAGCTTGAAGATTGAGTATGGCTACACCTTC. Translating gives CASSLKIEYGYTF.

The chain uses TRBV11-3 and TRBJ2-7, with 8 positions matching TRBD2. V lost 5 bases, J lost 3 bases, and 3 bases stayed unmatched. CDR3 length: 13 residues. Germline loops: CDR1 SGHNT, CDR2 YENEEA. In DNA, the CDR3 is TGTGCCAGCAGCGCGGGACTAGACTACGAGCAGTACTTC. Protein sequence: CASSAGLDYEQYF.

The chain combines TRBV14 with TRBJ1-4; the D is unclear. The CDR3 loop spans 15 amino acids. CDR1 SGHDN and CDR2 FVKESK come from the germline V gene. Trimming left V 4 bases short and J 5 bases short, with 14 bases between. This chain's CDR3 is CASSPSGRANEKLFF. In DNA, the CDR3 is TGTGCCAGCAGCCCCTCGGGGAGGGCAAATGAAAAACTGTTTTTT.

The CDR3 sequence: CASSFQTVGETQYF. The CDR3 region has the DNA TGCGCCAGCAGCTTCCAGACAGTTGGGGAGACCCAGTACTTC. J is TRBJ2-5 and V is TRBV5-1, with D perhaps TRBD1 (5 bases). This CDR3 region has 14 residues. Trimming stripped 2 bases from V and 5 bases from J, with 13 bases between. Germline values: CDR1 SGHRS, CDR2 YFSETQ. The complete variable domain, with remaining parts taken from reference TRBV5-1 and TRBJ2-5, reads KAGVTQTPRYLIKTRGQQVTLSCSPISGHRSVSWYQQTPGQGLQFLFEYFSETQRNKGNFPGRFSGRQFSNSRSEMNVSTLELGDSALYLCASSFQTVGETQYFGPGTRLLVL.

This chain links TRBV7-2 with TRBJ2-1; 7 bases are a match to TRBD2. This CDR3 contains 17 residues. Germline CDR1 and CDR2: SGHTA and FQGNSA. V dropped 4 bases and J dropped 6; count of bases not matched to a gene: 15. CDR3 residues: CASSSGLGGGGGNEQFF. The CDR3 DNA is TGTGCCAGCAGCTCCGGCCTGGGCGGGGGAGGTGGCAATGAGCAGTTCTTC.

The CDR3 reads CASSLKWTGRIYF. As DNA, the CDR3 is TGTGCCAGCAGTTTAAAGTGGACAGGGAGGATATATTTT. This chain uses TRBV28 with TRBJ1-3, with 8 nucleotides matching TRBD1. J was trimmed by 13 bases and V by 2 bases; bases with no gene match: 7. The CDR3 covers 13 residues. Germline V CDR1 and CDR2: MDHEN, SYDVKM.

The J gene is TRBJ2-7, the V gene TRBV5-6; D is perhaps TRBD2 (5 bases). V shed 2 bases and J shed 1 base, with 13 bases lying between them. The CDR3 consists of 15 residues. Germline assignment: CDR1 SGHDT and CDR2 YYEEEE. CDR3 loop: CASSFRAAQSYEQYF. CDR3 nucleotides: TGTGCCAGCAGCTTCAGAGCGGCCCAGTCCTACGAGCAGTACTTC.

The CDR3 sequence is CASRSGGGTSETYEQYF. CDR3 nucleotide sequence: TGTGCCAGCAGGTCTGGCGGAGGGACTAGCGAGACCTACGAGCAGTACTTC. The chain links TRBV2 to TRBJ2-7, with 10 bases that match TRBD2. Trimming removed 6 bases from V and 2 bases from J; junction bases left unmatched: 13. Germline V gene sequence: CDR1 SNHLY, CDR2 FYNNEI. This CDR3 has 17 amino acids.

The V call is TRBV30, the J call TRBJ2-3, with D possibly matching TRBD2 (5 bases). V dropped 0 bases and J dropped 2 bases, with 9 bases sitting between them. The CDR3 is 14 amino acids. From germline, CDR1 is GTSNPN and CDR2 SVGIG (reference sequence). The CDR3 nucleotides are TGTGCCTGGAGTGTTTGGGGAGACACAGATACGCAGTATTTT. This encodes CAWSVWGDTDTQYF.

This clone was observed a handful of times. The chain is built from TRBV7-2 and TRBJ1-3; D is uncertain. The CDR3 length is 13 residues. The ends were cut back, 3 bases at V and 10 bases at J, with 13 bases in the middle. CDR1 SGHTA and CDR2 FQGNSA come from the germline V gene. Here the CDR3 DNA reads TGTGCCAGCAGCTTTGGAGGCGCCGCAACCATATATTTT. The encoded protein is CASSFGGAATIYF.

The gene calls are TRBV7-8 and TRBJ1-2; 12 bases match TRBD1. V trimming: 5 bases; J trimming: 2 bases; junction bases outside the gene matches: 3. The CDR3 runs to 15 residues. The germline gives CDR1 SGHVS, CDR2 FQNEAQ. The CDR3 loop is CASSAGTGGNYGYTF. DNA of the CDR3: TGTGCCAGCAGCGCCGGGACAGGGGGCAACTATGGCTACACCTTC. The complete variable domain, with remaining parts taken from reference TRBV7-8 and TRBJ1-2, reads GAGVSQSPRYKVAKRGQDVALRCDPISGHVSLFWYQQALGQGPEFLTYFQNEAQLDKSGLPSDRFFAERPEGSVSTLKIQRTQQEDSAVYLCASSAGTGGNYGYTFGSGTRLTVV.

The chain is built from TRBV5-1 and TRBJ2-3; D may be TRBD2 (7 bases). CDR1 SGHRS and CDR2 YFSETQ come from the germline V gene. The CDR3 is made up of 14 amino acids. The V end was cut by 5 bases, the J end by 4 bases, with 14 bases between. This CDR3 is CASSITGRADTQYF. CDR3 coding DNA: TGCGCCAGCAGTATCACAGGGAGGGCAGATACGCAGTATTTT. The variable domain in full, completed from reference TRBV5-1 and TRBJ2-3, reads KAGVTQTPRYLIKTRGQQVTLSCSPISGHRSVSWYQQTPGQGLQFLFEYFSETQRNKGNFPGRFSGRQFSNSRSEMNVSTLELGDSALYLCASSITGRADTQYFGPGTRLTVL.

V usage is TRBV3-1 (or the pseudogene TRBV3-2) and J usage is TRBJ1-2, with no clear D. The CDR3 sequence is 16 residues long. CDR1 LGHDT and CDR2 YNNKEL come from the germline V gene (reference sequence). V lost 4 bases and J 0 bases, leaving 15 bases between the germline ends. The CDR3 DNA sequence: TGTGCCAGCAGCCTTACTCTGGAGGAGCCTAACTATGGCTACACCTTC. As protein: CASSLTLEEPNYGYTF.

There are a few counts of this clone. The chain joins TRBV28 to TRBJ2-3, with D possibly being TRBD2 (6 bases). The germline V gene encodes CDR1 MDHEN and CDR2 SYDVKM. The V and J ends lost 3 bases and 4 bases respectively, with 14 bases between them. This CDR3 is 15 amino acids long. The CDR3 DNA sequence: TGTGCCAGCAGTTTCATAGCGGCAACACCAGATACGCAGTATTTT. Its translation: CASSFIAATPDTQYF.

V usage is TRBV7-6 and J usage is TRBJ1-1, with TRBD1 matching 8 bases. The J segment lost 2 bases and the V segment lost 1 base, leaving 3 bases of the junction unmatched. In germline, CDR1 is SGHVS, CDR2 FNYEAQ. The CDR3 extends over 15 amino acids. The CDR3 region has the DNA TGTGCCAGCAGCTTAGGGGACAGGCATAACACTGAAGCTTTCTTT. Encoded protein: CASSLGDRHNTEAFF.